These 7 T cell receptor beta chains originate from one sample sequenced in a study of Ad26.COV2.S vaccination and SARS-CoV-2 variants. This sample's treatment: 19 received Ad26.COV2.S at low or high dose, single or two shots; 5 received placebo; per-sample allocation not given. Sampling took place 63 days after the first vaccine or placebo injection. Libraries were prepared by immunoSEQ multiplex PCR; TCRdb keeps only in-frame clonotypes and omits some of them. The sample includes approximately 300,000 clones, more than 70% of them seen just once. The sequenced sample was peripheral blood, obtained in a trial of Ad26.COV2.S vaccine versus placebo. The receptor source for this set is a person aged 18-60 years who received the Ad26.COV2.S COVID-19 vaccine or a placebo.

This clone was detected only once. V and J are TRBV6-2 or TRBV6-3 and TRBJ2-7, with 9 positions matching TRBD2. Germline CDR1 is MNHEY and CDR2 is SVGEGT. This CDR3 region has 16 residues. The junction had 8 bases not matched to a gene; V was cut back by 4 bases and J by 1 base. CDR3: CASSSGWRGGSYEQYF. For the CDR3, the DNA is TGTGCCAGCAGTTCTGGTTGGCGGGGGGGATCCTACGAGCAGTACTTC.

The chain joins TRBV18 to TRBJ2-3; no clear D. There are 16 residues in the CDR3. Deletions cut 1 base from V and 0 bases from J, with 11 bases between. Per germline, CDR1 KGHSH and CDR2 LQKENI. CDR3 sequence reads: CASSPLSSPSTDTQYF. The CDR3 region has the DNA TGTGCCAGCTCACCACTTAGTTCACCTAGCACAGATACGCAGTATTTT.

This chain joins TRBV3-1 (or the pseudogene TRBV3-2) and TRBJ2-5; TRBD2 aligns across 8 bases. V shed 2 bases, J shed 1 base, and the junction held 3 bases outside the gene matches. Germline V gene lookup returns CDR1 LGHDT and CDR2 YNNKEL (reference sequence). The CDR3 has 15 amino acids. The CDR3 coding sequence is TGTGCCAGCAGCCAAACCGGGACTAGCCAAGAGACCCAGTACTTC. Its protein product is CASSQTGTSQETQYF.

This chain joins TRBV5-5 and TRBJ1-4; D is unclear. Germline V CDR1 and CDR2: SGHKS, YYEKEE (reference sequence). The CDR3 spans 14 residues. With 0 bases removed from V and 5 bases from J, the gap between germline ends came to 8 bases. CDR3 region: CASSLEGPNEKLFF. The DNA for the CDR3 is TGTGCCAGCAGCTTGGAAGGTCCGAATGAAAAACTGTTTTTT.

This chain joins TRBV10-3 and TRBJ1-2; D remains unclear. CDR3 size: 12 residues. Germline CDR1 and CDR2: ENHRY and SYGVKD. Trimming stripped 4 bases from V and 1 base from J, with 4 bases between. CDR3 amino acids: CAISGLNYGYTF. The CDR3 DNA follows: TGTGCCATCAGTGGACTTAACTATGGCTACACCTTC.

This chain joins TRBV29-1 and TRBJ2-7, with D perhaps being TRBD1 or TRBD2 (6 bases each). Germline V CDR1 and CDR2: SQVTM, ANQGSEA. This CDR3 is 14 amino acids long. The V end lost 4 bases, the J end lost 0 bases, and 13 bases lay between the germline ends. The chain's CDR3 is CSVVGGLGSYEQYF. The CDR3 nucleotides are TGCAGCGTTGTCGGGGGCCTGGGCTCCTACGAGCAGTACTTC.

This chain uses TRBV6-4 with TRBJ2-1; D may be TRBD1 or TRBD2 (7 bases each). Trimming stripped 6 bases from V and 5 bases from J, with 14 bases between. This CDR3 comprises 14 residues. Germline lookup yields CDR1 MRHNA and CDR2 SNTAGT. CDR3 region: CASRPAGTDNEQFF. The CDR3 nucleotides are TGTGCCAGCAGACCAGCGGGGACAGACAATGAGCAGTTCTTC.